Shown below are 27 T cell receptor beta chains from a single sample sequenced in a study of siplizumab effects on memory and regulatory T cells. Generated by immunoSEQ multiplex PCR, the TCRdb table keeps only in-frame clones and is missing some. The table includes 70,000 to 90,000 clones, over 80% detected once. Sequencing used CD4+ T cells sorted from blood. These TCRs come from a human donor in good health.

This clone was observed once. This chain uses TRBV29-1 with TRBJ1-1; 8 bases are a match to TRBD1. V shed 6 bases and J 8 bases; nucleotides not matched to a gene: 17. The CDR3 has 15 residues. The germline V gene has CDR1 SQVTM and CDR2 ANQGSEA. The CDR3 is CSVLRLLGTGYEAFF. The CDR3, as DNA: TGCAGCGTCCTCCGCCTTCTCGGGACAGGATACGAAGCTTTCTTT.

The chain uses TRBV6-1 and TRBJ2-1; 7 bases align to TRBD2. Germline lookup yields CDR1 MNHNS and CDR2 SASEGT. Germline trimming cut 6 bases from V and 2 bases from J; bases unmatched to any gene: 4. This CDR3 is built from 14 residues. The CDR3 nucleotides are TGTGCCAGCAGATCGGGGGGAACCTACAATGAGCAGTTCTTC. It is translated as CASRSGGTYNEQFF.

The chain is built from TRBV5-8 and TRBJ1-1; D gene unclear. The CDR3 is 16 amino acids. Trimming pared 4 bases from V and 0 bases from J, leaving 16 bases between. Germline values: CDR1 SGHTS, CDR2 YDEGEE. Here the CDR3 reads CASSQDPAVMNTEAFF. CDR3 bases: TGTGCCAGCAGCCAAGATCCGGCTGTCATGAACACTGAAGCTTTCTTT.

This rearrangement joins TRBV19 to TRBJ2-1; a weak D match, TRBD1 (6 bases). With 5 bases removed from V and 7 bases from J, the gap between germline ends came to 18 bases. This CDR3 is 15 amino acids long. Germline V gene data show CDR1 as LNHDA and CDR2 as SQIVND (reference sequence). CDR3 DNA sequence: TGTGCCAGTAGTGATACAGGGTTTGGTGATAATGAGCAGTTCTTC. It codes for CASSDTGFGDNEQFF.

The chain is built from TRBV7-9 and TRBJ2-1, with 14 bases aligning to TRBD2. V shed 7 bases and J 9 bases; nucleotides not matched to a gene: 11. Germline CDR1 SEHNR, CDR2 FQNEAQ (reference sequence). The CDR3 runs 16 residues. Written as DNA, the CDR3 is TGTGCCAGCACGAAGGGACTAGCGGGAGAGGGGGTTGAGCAGTTCTTC. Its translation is CASTKGLAGEGVEQFF. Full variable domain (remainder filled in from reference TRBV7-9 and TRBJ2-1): DTGVSQNPRHKITKRGQNVTFRCDPISEHNRLYWYRQTLGQGPEFLTYFQNEAQLEKSRLLSDRFSAERPKGSFSTLEIQRTEQGDSAMYLCASTKGLAGEGVEQFFGPGTRLTVL.

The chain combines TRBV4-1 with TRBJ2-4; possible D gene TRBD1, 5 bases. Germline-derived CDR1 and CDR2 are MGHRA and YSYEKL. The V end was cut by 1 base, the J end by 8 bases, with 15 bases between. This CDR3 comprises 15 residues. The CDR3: CASSQGGTEGHIQYF. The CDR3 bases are TGCGCCAGCAGCCAAGGGGGCACCGAAGGACACATTCAGTACTTC.

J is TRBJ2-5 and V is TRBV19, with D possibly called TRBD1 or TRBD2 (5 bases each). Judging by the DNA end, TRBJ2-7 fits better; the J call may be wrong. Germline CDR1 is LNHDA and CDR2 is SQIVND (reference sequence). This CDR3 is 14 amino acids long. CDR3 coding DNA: TGTGCCAGTAGTGTCAAGGGACCGCCCTACGAGCAGTACTTC. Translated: CASSVKGPPYEQYF.

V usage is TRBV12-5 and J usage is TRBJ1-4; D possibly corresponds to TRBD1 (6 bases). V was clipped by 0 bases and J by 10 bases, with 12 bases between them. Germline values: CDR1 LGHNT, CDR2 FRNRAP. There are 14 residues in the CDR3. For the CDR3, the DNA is TGTGCTAGTGGTTTGGTACCTCCGGGGGCAAAACTGTTTTTT. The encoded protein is CASGLVPPGAKLFF.

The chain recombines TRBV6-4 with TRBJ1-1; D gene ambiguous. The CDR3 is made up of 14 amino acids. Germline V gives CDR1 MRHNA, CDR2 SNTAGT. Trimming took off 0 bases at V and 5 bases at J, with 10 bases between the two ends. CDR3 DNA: TGTGCCAGCAGTGACTCGAGTCGGGGAACTGAAGCTTTCTTT. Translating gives CASSDSSRGTEAFF.

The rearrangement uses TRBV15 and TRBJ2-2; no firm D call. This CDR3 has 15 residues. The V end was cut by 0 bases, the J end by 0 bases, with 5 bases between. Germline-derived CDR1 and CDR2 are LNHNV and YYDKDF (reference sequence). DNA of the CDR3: TGTGCCACCAGCAGAGACTACCCGAACACCGGGGAGCTGTTTTTT. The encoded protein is CATSRDYPNTGELFF.

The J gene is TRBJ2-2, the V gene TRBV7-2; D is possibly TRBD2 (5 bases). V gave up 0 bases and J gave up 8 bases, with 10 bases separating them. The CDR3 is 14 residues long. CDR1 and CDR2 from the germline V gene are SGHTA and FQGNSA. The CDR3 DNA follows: TGTGCCAGCAGCTTAGCGGTCCGGGGAGGGGAGCTGTTTTTT. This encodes CASSLAVRGGELFF.

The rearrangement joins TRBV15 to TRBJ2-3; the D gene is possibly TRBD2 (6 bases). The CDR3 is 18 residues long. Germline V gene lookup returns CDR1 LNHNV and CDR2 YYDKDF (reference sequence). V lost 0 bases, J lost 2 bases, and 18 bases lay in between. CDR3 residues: CATSRDPGVGRPTDTQYF. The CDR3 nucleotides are TGTGCCACCAGCAGAGACCCAGGAGTGGGGAGGCCCACAGATACGCAGTATTTT.

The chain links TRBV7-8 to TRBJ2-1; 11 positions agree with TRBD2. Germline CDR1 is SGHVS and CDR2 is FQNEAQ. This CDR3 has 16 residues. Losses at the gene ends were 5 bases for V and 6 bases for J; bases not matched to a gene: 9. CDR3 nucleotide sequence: TGTGCCAGCAGCACCCGACTAGCGGGAAAACTCAATGAGCAGTTCTTC. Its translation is CASSTRLAGKLNEQFF.

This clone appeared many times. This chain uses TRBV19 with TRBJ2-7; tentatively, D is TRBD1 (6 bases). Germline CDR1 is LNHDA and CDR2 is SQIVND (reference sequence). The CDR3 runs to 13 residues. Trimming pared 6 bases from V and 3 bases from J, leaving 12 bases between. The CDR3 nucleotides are TGTGCCAGTAGCCGTAACAGGGACTACGAGCAGTACTTC. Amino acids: CASSRNRDYEQYF.

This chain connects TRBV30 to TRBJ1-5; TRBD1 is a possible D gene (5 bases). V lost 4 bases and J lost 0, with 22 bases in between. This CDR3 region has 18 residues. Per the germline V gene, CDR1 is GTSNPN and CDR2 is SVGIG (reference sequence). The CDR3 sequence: CAWNDRQFRPYSNQPQHF. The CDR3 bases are TGTGCCTGGAACGACCGACAGTTCCGTCCTTATAGCAATCAGCCCCAGCATTTT.

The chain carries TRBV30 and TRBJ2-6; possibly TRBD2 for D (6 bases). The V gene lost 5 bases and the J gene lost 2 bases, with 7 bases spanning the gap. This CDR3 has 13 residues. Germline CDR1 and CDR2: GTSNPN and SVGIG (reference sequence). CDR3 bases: TGTGCCTGGGGGGGGACTGGGGCCAACGTCCTGACTTTC. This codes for CAWGGTGANVLTF.

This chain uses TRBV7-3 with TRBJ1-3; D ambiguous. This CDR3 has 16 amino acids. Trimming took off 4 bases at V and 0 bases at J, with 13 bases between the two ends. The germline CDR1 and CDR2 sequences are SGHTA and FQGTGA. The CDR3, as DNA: TGTGCCAGCAGCTGGACGGAGGAGACCTCTGGAAACACCATATATTTT. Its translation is CASSWTEETSGNTIYF.

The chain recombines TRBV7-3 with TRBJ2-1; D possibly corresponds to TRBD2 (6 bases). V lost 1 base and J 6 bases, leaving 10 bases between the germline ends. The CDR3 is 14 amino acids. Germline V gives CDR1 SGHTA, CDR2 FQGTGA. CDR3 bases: TGTGCCAGCAGCTTAAATCCGACTAGCAATGAGCAGTTCTTC. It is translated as CASSLNPTSNEQFF.

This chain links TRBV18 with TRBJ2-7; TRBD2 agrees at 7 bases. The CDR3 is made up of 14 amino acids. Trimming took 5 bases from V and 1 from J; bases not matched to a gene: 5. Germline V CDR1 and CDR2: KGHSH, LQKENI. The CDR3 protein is CASSAAGLSYEQYF. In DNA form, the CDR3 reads TGTGCCAGCTCAGCAGCGGGACTATCCTACGAGCAGTACTTC.

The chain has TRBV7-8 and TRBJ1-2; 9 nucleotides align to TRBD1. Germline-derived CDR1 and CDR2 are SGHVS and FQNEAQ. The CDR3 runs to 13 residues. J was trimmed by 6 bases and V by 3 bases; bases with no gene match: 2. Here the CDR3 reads CASSLDRGDGYTF. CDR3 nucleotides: TGTGCCAGCAGCTTGGACAGGGGAGATGGCTACACCTTC.

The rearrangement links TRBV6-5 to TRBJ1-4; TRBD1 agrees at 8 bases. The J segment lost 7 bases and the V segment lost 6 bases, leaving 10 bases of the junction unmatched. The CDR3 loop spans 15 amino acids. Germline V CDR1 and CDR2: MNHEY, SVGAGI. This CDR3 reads CASRDATGVTEKLFF. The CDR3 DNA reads TGTGCCAGCAGAGATGCGACAGGGGTGACTGAAAAACTGTTTTTT.

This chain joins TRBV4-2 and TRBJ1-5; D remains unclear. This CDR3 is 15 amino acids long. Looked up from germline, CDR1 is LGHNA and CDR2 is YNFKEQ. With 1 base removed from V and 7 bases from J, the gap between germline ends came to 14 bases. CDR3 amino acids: CASSQGNRAGQPQHF. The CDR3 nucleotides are TGTGCCAGCAGCCAAGGCAACCGGGCGGGGCAGCCCCAGCATTTT.

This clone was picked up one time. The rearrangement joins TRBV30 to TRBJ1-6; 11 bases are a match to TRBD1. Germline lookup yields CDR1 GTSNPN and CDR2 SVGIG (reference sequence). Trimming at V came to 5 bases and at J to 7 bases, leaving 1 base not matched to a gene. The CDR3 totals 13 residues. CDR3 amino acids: CAWGQGANSPLHF. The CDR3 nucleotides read TGTGCCTGGGGACAGGGGGCAAATTCACCCCTCCACTTT.

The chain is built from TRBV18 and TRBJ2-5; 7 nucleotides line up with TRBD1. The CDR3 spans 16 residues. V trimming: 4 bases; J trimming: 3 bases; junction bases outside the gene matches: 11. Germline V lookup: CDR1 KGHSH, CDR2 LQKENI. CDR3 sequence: CASSLYTTGAEETQYF. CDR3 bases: TGTGCCAGCTCACTCTACACTACAGGGGCTGAAGAGACCCAGTACTTC.

CDR3 nucleotide sequence: TGTGCCAGCAGCTCGGACAGGGGCACAGATACGCAGTATTTT. It encodes CASSSDRGTDTQYF. This chain links TRBV11-3 with TRBJ2-3; 8 bases fit TRBD1. From germline, CDR1 is SGHNT and CDR2 YENEEA. The CDR3 contains 14 residues. Trimming removed 4 bases from V and 1 base from J; junction bases left unmatched: 1.

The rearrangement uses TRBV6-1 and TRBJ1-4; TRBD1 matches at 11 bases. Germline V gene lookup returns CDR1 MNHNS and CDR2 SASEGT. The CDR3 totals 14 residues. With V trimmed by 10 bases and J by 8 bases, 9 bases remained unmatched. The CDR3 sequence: CAIPTGTGGEKLFF. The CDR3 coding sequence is TGTGCCATTCCAACCGGGACAGGGGGGGAAAAACTGTTTTTT.

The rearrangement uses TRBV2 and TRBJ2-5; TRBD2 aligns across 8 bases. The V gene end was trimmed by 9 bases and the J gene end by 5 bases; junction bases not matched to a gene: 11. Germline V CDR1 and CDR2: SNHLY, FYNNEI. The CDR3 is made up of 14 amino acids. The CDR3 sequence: CASKTTSVEETQYF. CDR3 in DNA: TGTGCCAGTAAAACGACTAGCGTGGAGGAGACCCAGTACTTC.